This TCR beta chain was captured by sequencing in a study of CD8+ T cells in alopecia areata. TCR sequencing used cDNA made by reverse transcription of extracted RNA. Sequencing was performed with immunoSEQ multiplex PCR; in TCRdb, only in-frame clones are kept and a portion is missing. The data contain approximately 42,000 clones, just over 65% of them singletons. Regarding treatment: oral pan-JAK inhibitor, 5-10 mg twice daily. The material sequenced was CD8+ T cells sorted from blood, taken at week 4, from a patient treated with tofacitinib. The TCR originated in a human donor with alopecia areata.

The CDR3 sequence: CASVAGGGNYEQFF. The DNA of the CDR3 is TGTGCCAGTGTAGCGGGGGGTGGTAATTATGAGCAGTTCTTC. This chain connects TRBV19 to TRBJ2-1; the match to TRBD2 covers 10 bases. CDR3 length: 14 residues. CDR1 LNHDA and CDR2 SQIVND come from the germline V gene (reference sequence). V was clipped by 8 bases and J by 8 bases; unmatched bases: 9.